A single sample is the source of the 10 T cell receptor beta chains below, sequenced in a study of CD8 T cells in ankylosing spondylitis. TCRdb ran MiXCR on the 5' RACE reads and lists one entry per CDR3 protein. The table has 350,000 or so distinct CDR3 sequences, about 15% seen once. Sequencing used blood, either unsorted or a sorted T cell fraction (not recorded which). The receptors were gathered from a male donor with ankylosing spondylitis or in good health (not recorded which).

The CDR3, as DNA: TGCGCCAGCAGCCAAGATGGGCGCACCGGGGAGCTGTTTTTT. This encodes CASSQDGRTGELFF. The chain has TRBV4-1 and TRBJ2-2; D is unresolved. CDR1 and CDR2 (germline): MGHRA, YSYEKL. This CDR3 comprises 14 residues. Trimming removed 0 bases from V and 4 bases from J, with 6 bases in between.

This clonotype was observed a single time. The rearrangement joins TRBV10-3 to TRBJ2-7; 10 nucleotides agree with TRBD1. CDR3 length equals 12 residues. Germline V lookup: CDR1 ENHRY, CDR2 SYGVKD. The ends lost 6 bases at V and 7 bases at J; junction bases unmatched: 3. This CDR3 reads CAIRTGGREQYF. For the CDR3, the DNA is TGTGCCATCAGGACAGGGGGCAGGGAGCAGTACTTC.

This chain uses TRBV18 with TRBJ2-2, with D perhaps TRBD1 (6 bases). Germline CDR1 KGHSH, CDR2 LQKENI. The ends were cut back, 10 bases at V and 4 bases at J, with 13 bases in the middle. The CDR3 runs to 13 residues. This CDR3 reads CATTTGSTGELFF. The CDR3 DNA reads as TGTGCCACCACCACAGGGAGCACCGGGGAGCTGTTTTTT.

The chain employs TRBV29-1 and TRBJ2-7; 8 bases are a match to TRBD1. Per the germline V gene, CDR1 is SQVTM and CDR2 is ANQGSEA. V dropped 7 bases and J dropped 6; count of bases not matched to a gene: 5. The CDR3 spans 11 residues. Here the CDR3 reads CSARTGTEQYF. DNA of the CDR3: TGCAGCGCAAGGACAGGGACCGAGCAGTACTTC.

This chain joins TRBV20-1 and TRBJ2-1; 8 positions agree with TRBD2. Germline CDR1 and CDR2: DFQATT and SNEGSKA (reference sequence). V was pared by 6 bases and J by 4 bases, with 8 bases of the junction left unmatched. CDR3 size: 14 residues. CDR3 sequence reads: CSATLAEKYNEQFF. In DNA form, the CDR3 reads TGCAGTGCCACACTAGCGGAGAAGTACAATGAGCAGTTCTTC.

This clonotype was counted between two and nine times. V is TRBV5-5 and J is TRBJ2-3; D remains ambiguous. The V end was cut by 0 bases, the J end by 6 bases, with 8 bases between. Germline V CDR1 and CDR2: SGHKS, YYEKEE (reference sequence). The CDR3 loop spans 13 amino acids. The CDR3 coding sequence is TGTGCCAGCAGCTTGGAGGGTCGGGATACGCAGTATTTT. Its protein product is CASSLEGRDTQYF.

The chain has TRBV4-1 and TRBJ1-1; 7 bases map to TRBD1. Per germline, CDR1 MGHRA and CDR2 YSYEKL. J was trimmed by 0 bases and V by 2 bases; bases with no gene match: 9. This CDR3 has 17 amino acids. CDR3 DNA: TGCGCCAGCAGCCAAAGGTCCCAGGGGGGTATGAACACTGAAGCTTTCTTT. This codes for CASSQRSQGGMNTEAFF.

The CDR3 DNA sequence: TGTGCCAGCTCATCCGCGGGGGGCCTGAACAATCAGCCCCAGCATTTT. As protein: CASSSAGGLNNQPQHF. This chain connects TRBV18 to TRBJ1-5; possibly TRBD1 for D (6 bases). Trimming took 5 bases from V and 3 from J, leaving 17 bases between them. This CDR3 contains 16 residues. Looked up from germline, CDR1 is KGHSH and CDR2 is LQKENI.

This sequence joins TRBV20-1 and TRBJ2-1; 9 nucleotides agree with TRBD1. The CDR3 length is 13 residues. V lost 6 bases to trimming and J lost 7 bases; unmatched junction nucleotides: 7. Germline CDR1 is DFQATT and CDR2 is SNEGSKA (reference sequence). Here the CDR3 reads CSALQGAKNEQFF. CDR3 DNA: TGCAGTGCGCTACAGGGGGCGAAGAATGAGCAGTTCTTC.

V is TRBV7-9 and J is TRBJ1-5; D remains unclear. Germline CDR1 and CDR2: SEHNR and FQNEAQ (reference sequence). V shed 6 bases and J shed 3 bases, with 9 bases lying between them. The CDR3 spans 13 residues. CDR3 sequence reads: CASSPQVNQPQHF. The DNA for the CDR3 is TGTGCCAGCAGTCCCCAGGTCAATCAGCCCCAGCATTTT.